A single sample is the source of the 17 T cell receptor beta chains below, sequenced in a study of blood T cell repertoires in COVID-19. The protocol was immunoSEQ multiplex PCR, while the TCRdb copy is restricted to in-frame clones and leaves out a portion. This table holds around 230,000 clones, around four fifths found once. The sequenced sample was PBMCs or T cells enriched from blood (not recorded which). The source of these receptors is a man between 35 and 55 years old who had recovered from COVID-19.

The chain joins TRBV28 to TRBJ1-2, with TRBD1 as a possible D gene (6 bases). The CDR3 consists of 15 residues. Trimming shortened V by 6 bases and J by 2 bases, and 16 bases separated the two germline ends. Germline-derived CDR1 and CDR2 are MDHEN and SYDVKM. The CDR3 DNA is TGTGCCAGCAGACTATGGGAGGGGGAGAACTATGGCTACACCTTC. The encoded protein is CASRLWEGENYGYTF.

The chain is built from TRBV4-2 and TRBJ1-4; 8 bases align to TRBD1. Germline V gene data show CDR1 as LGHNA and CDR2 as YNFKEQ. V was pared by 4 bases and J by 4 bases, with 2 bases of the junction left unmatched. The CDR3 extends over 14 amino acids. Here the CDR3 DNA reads TGTGCCAGCAGCCTGGACAGGGATAATGAAAAACTGTTTTTT. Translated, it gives CASSLDRDNEKLFF.

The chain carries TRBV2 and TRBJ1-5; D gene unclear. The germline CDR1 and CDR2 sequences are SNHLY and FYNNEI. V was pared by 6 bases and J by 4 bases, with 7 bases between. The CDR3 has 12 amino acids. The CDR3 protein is CASSQTNQPQHF. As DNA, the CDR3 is TGTGCCAGCAGCCAGACAAATCAGCCCCAGCATTTT. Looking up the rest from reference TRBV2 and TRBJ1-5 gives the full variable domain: EPEVTQTPSHQVTQMGQEVILRCVPISNHLYFYWYRQILGQKVEFLVSFYNNEISEKSEIFDDQFSVERPDGSNFTLKIRSTKLEDSAMYFCASSQTNQPQHFGDGTRLSIL.

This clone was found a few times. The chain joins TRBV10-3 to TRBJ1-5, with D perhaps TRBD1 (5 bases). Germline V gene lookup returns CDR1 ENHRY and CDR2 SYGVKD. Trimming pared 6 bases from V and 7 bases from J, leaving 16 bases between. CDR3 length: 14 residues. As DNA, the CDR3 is TGTGCCATCAGCCCCTCCGCAGGGAACCAGCCCCAGCATTTT. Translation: CAISPSAGNQPQHF.

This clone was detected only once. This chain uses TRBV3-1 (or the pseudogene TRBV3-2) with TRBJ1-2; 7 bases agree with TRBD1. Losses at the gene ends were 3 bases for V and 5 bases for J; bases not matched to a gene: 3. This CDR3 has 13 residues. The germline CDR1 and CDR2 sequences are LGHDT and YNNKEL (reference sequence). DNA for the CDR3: TGTGCCAGCAGCCAGGACAGGTTATATGGCTACACCTTC. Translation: CASSQDRLYGYTF.

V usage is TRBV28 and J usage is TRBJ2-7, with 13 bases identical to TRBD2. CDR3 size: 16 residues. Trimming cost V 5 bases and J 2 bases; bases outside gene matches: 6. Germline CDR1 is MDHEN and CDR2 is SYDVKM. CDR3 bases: TGTGCCAGCAGTCAAGCGGGACTAGCGGGAACCTACGAGCAGTACTTC. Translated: CASSQAGLAGTYEQYF.

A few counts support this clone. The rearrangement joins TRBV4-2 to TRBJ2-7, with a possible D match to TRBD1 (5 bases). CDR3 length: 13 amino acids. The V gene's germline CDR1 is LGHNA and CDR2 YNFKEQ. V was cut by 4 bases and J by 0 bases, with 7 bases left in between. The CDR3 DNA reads TGTGCCAGCAGCCGGGGCGGCTCCTACGAGCAGTACTTC. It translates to CASSRGGSYEQYF.

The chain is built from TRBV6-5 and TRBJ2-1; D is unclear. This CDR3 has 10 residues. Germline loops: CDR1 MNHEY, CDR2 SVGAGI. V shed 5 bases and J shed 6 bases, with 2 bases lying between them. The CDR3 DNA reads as TGTGCCAGCAGTCTCAATGAGCAGTTCTTC. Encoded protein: CASSLNEQFF.

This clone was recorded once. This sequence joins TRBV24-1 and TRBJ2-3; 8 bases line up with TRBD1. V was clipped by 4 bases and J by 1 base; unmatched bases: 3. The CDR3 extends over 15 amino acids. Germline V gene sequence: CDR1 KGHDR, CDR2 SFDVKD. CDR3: CATSDMTGGTDTQYF. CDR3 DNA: TGTGCCACCAGTGACATGACAGGGGGCACAGATACGCAGTATTTT.

This CDR3 reads CASSLVAGPYGYTF. CDR3 bases: TGTGCCAGCAGCTTAGTGGCAGGCCCCTATGGCTACACCTTC. The chain carries TRBV11-2 and TRBJ1-2, with D hard to call. CDR3 length: 14 residues. Trimming took off 1 base at V and 4 bases at J, with 10 bases between the two ends. Germline V gene data show CDR1 as SGHAT and CDR2 as FQNNGV. The full variable domain, in which reference TRBV11-2 and TRBJ1-2 provide the parts outside the CDR3, is EAGVAQSPRYKIIEKRQSVAFWCNPISGHATLYWYQQILGQGPKLLIQFQNNGVVDDSQLPKDRFSAERLKGVDSTLKIQPAKLEDSAVYLCASSLVAGPYGYTFGSGTRLTVV.

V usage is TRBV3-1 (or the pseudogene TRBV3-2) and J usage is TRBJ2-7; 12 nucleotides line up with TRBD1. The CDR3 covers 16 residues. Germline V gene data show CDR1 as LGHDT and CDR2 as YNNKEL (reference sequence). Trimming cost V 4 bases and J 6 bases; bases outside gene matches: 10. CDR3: CASSPSWDRGRGEQYF. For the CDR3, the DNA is TGTGCCAGCAGCCCTTCGTGGGACAGGGGGCGAGGCGAGCAGTACTTC.

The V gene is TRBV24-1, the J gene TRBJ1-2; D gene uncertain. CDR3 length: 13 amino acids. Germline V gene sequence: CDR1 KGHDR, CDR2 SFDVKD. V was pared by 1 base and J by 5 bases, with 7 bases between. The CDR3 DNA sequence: TGTGCCACCAGTGATTTAGCCTATTATGGCTACACCTTC. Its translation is CATSDLAYYGYTF.

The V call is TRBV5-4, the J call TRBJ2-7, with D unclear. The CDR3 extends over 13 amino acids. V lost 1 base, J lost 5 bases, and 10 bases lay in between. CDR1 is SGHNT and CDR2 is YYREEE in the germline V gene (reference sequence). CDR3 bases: TGTGCCAGCAGCTTGTCAGTGAGGAACGAGCAGTACTTC. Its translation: CASSLSVRNEQYF.

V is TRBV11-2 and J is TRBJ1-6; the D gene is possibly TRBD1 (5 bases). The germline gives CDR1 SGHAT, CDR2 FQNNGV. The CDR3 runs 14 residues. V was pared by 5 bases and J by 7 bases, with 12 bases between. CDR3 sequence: CASSRTLYNSPLHF. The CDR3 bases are TGTGCCAGCAGCCGGACACTTTACAATTCACCCCTCCACTTT.

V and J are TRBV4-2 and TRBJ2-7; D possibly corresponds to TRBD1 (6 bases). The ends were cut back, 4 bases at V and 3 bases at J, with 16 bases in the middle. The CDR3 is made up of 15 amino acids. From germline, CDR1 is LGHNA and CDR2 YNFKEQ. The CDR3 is CASSPIQWGLYEQYF. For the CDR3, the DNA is TGTGCCAGCAGCCCGATTCAGTGGGGGCTCTACGAGCAGTACTTC.

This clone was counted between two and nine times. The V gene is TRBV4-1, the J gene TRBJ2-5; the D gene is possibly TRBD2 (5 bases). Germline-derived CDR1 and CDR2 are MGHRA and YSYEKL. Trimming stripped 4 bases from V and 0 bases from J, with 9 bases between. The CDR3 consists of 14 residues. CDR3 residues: CASSRPADQETQYF. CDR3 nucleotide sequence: TGCGCCAGCAGCCGACCAGCGGACCAAGAGACCCAGTACTTC.

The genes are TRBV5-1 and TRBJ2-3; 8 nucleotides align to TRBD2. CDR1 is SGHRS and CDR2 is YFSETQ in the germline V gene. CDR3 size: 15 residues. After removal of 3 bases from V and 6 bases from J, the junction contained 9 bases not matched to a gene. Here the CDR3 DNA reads TGCGCCAGCAGCTCAACGGGACTAGGCCTGGATACGCAGTATTTT. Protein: CASSSTGLGLDTQYF.